The 7 T cell receptor beta chains reported below all come from one sample, sequenced in a study of human T cells and chemical hapten exposure. A single record per CDR3 protein comes from TCRdb applying MiXCR to the RACE reads. There are approximately 90,000 distinct CDR3 sequences in the sample; around 11% occur only once, and approximately 2% lies in the top ten. Time point in this sample: patch test 1, 2 weeks after DPC sensitization. Sample treatment: therapeutic diphenylcyclopropenone sensitization with weekly scalp DPC. The input for sequencing was whole blood, taken in connection with sensitization to the hapten diphenylcyclopropenone (DPC). The receptor source for this set is a woman between 35 and 50 years old with alopecia areata. Some clones in this sample may be carry-over from other donors' samples.

This clonotype was detected ten times or more. The J gene is TRBJ2-6, the V gene TRBV6-1; 7 nucleotides line up with TRBD2. The CDR3 loop spans 15 amino acids. Unmatched junction bases numbered 4, after V lost 8 bases and J lost 0 bases. Germline V gives CDR1 MNHNS, CDR2 SASEGT. In DNA form, the CDR3 reads TGTGCCAGCGCGGGGGAGAACTCTGGGGCCAACGTCCTGACTTTC. Protein product: CASAGENSGANVLTF.

The chain is built from TRBV5-4 and TRBJ2-1; 8 bases map to TRBD2. CDR1 and CDR2 from the germline V gene are SGHNT and YYREEE (reference sequence). This CDR3 is built from 15 residues. Unmatched junction bases numbered 8, after V lost 4 bases and J lost 5 bases. In DNA form, the CDR3 reads TGTGCCAGCAGCCCCCGGACTAGCATCCACAATGAGCAGTTCTTC. Residues: CASSPRTSIHNEQFF.

The CDR3: CASRPSGDPNTGELFF. CDR3 sequence (DNA): TGTGCCAGCAGACCCTCTGGCGACCCGAACACCGGGGAGCTGTTTTTT. V is TRBV11-1 and J is TRBJ2-2; D is undetermined. V dropped 6 bases and J dropped 0 bases, with 14 bases sitting between them. This CDR3 contains 16 residues. The germline gives CDR1 SGHAT, CDR2 FQDESV (reference sequence).

The sample holds a few counts of this clonotype. This chain connects TRBV28 to TRBJ1-5; D gene ambiguous. Trimming cost V 2 bases and J 7 bases, with 6 bases left between them. Germline CDR1 MDHEN, CDR2 SYDVKM. The length of the CDR3 is 12 residues. DNA for the CDR3: TGTGCCAGCAGTTTAGGTCTACAGCCCCAGCATTTT. This encodes CASSLGLQPQHF.

This clonotype was observed at least ten times. The V call is TRBV2, the J call TRBJ2-1, with a possible D match to TRBD2 (6 bases). The germline V gene has CDR1 SNHLY and CDR2 FYNNEI. The V and J ends lost 7 bases and 8 bases respectively, with 9 bases between them. The CDR3 sequence is 11 residues long. The CDR3 loop is CASTASDEQFF. The CDR3 coding sequence is TGTGCCAGCACTGCTAGCGATGAGCAGTTCTTC.

The chain couples TRBV12-3 or TRBV12-4 to TRBJ2-2; the match to TRBD2 covers 9 bases. V lost 6 bases and J lost 8; bases outside the gene matches: 4. This CDR3 comprises 13 residues. The CDR3 region has the DNA TGTGCCAGCAGCGAGCGGGAGGCGGGGGAGCTGTTTTTT. Translating it yields CASSEREAGELFF.

This clonotype was detected only a few times. The chain carries TRBV6-4 and TRBJ2-2, with a tentative D call TRBD2 (5 bases). The ends were cut back, 3 bases at V and 1 base at J, with 6 bases in the middle. The CDR3 runs to 14 residues. From germline, CDR1 is MRHNA and CDR2 SNTAGT. The CDR3 protein is CASSEEVNTGELFF. The DNA of the CDR3 is TGTGCCAGCAGTGAGGAGGTGAACACCGGGGAGCTGTTTTTT.